The 9 T cell receptor beta chains given below trace back to one sample, sequenced in a study of regulatory T cells in long-lasting Graves disease. This sample's time point: persistent/refractory GD, antithyroid drugs over 5 years with positive TRAb. After RNA was extracted from PBMCs, the TCR library was made from it. Through Arm-PCR of CDR3 regions and iRepertoire HTBI primers, TCR beta libraries were built. TCRdb reprocessed the multiplex PCR reads via MiXCR and lists one record per CDR3 protein. The sample records about 470,000 distinct CDR3 sequences, roughly 20% being singletons. The sequencing used peripheral blood mononuclear cells (PBMCs), collected when the disease was refractory, from a patient treated with antithyroid drugs. The receptors derive from a female donor with Graves disease.

This clonotype was seen a handful of times. This rearrangement joins TRBV5-8 to TRBJ2-7; D not resolved. The CDR3 runs 10 residues. Germline V CDR1 and CDR2: SGHTS, YDEGEE. V lost 1 base and J 7 bases, leaving 3 bases between the germline ends. This CDR3 is CASSLLEQYF. The CDR3 DNA follows: TGTGCCAGCAGCTTGCTGGAGCAGTACTTC.

This clonotype was detected many times. This sequence joins TRBV28 and TRBJ2-7; a weak D match, TRBD1 (6 bases). Germline V lookup: CDR1 MDHEN, CDR2 SYDVKM. The CDR3 contains 14 residues. The germline V and J ends were trimmed by 5 bases and 2 bases, with 13 bases remaining between them. The CDR3: CASSPGTSTYEQYF. The CDR3 DNA follows: TGTGCCAGCAGTCCTGGGACATCTACCTACGAGCAGTACTTC.

In this sample, this clonotype turned up many times. This sequence joins TRBV27 and TRBJ1-6; D ambiguous. Germline lookup yields CDR1 MNHEY and CDR2 SMNVEV (reference sequence). The CDR3 sequence is 14 residues long. The V end lost 1 base, the J end lost 5 bases, and 6 bases lay between the germline ends. The CDR3 reads CASSLFGDNSPLHF. For the CDR3, the DNA is TGTGCCAGCAGTTTATTTGGGGATAATTCACCCCTCCACTTT.

This clonotype was detected a few times. The chain links TRBV9 to TRBJ2-5, with TRBD2 matching 8 bases. Germline V gives CDR1 SGDLS, CDR2 YYNGEE. The CDR3 consists of 16 residues. J was trimmed by 2 bases and V by 4 bases; bases with no gene match: 10. In DNA form, the CDR3 reads TGTGCCAGCAGCCCCTATCGGGGGGGAGAACAAGAGACCCAGTACTTC. It specifies CASSPYRGGEQETQYF. Supplemented by reference TRBV9 and TRBJ2-5, the full variable domain reads DSGVTQTPKHLITATGQRVTLRCSPRSGDLSVYWYQQSLDQGLQFLIQYYNGEERAKGNILERFSAQQFPDLHSELNLSSLELGDSALYFCASSPYRGGEQETQYFGPGTRLLVL.

There are a few counts of this clonotype. The chain is built from TRBV6-1 and TRBJ1-1; maybe TRBD1 (6 bases). The germline V and J ends were trimmed by 6 bases and 4 bases, with 18 bases remaining between them. This CDR3 contains 15 residues. Germline V CDR1 and CDR2: MNHNS, SASEGT. The CDR3 DNA follows: TGTGCCAGCAGCCCATTCAGAGGCAGGGGCACTGAAGCTTTCTTT. Translated: CASSPFRGRGTEAFF.

This clonotype was picked up many times. CDR3 amino acids: CAWRIETTEAFF. CDR3 sequence (DNA): TGTGCCTGGAGGATAGAGACCACTGAAGCTTTCTTT. V is TRBV30 and J is TRBJ1-1; D remains ambiguous. V lost 3 bases and J 4 bases, leaving 9 bases between the germline ends. CDR1 GTSNPN and CDR2 SVGIG come from the germline V gene (reference sequence). The length of the CDR3 is 12 residues. Together with reference TRBV30 and TRBJ1-1, the CDR3 gives the full variable domain: SQTIHQWPATLVQPVGSPLSLECTVEGTSNPNLYWYRQAAGRGLQLLFYSVGIGQISSEVPQNLSASRPQDRQFILSSKKLLLSDSGFYLCAWRIETTEAFFGQGTRLTVV.

This clonotype was observed a few times. V and J are TRBV3-1 and TRBJ1-6, with D perhaps TRBD1 (6 bases). The CDR3 length is 14 residues. V lost 4 bases and J 7 bases, leaving 11 bases between the germline ends. Per germline, CDR1 LGHDT and CDR2 YNNKEL (reference sequence). The CDR3 loop is CASSPRGTNSPLHF. DNA of the CDR3: TGTGCCAGCAGCCCCAGGGGCACGAATTCACCCCTCCACTTT.

CDR3 in amino acids: CSALTENYGYTF. DNA for the CDR3: TGCAGCGCCTTGACAGAAAACTATGGCTACACCTTC. The chain carries TRBV29-1 and TRBJ1-2; perhaps TRBD1 as D (5 bases). V was trimmed by 7 bases and J by 2 bases, leaving 11 bases between them. CDR1 and CDR2 (germline): SQVTM, ANQGSEA. This CDR3 contains 12 residues.

This clonotype has ten or more counts. The genes are TRBV6-2 or TRBV6-3 and TRBJ2-7; D ambiguous. V lost 0 bases to trimming and J lost 6 bases, with 6 bases between them. Germline CDR1 is MNHEY and CDR2 is SVGEGT. CDR3 length: 12 residues. This CDR3 is CASSYSRFEQYF. In DNA, the CDR3 is TGTGCCAGCAGTTACTCCCGGTTCGAGCAGTACTTC.